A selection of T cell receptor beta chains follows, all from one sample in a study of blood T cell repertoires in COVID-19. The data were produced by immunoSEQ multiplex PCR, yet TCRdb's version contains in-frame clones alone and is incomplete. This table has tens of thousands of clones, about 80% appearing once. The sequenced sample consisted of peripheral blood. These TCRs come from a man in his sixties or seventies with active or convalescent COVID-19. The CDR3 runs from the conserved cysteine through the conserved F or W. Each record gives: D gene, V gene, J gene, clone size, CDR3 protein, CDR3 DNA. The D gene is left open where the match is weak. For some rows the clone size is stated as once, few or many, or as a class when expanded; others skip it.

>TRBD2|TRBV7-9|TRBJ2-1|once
CASSLGTSGGNEQFF
TGTGCCAGCAGCTTAGGGACTAGCGGAGGGAATGAGCAGTTCTTC
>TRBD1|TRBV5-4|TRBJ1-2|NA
CASSWGQTGNYGYTF
TGTGCCAGCAGCTGGGGGCAGACAGGGAACTATGGCTACACCTTC
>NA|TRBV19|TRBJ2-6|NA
CASSSPPGAGANVLTF
TGTGCCAGTAGTAGTCCCCCGGGAGCTGGGGCCAACGTCCTGACTTTC
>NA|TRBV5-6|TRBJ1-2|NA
CASSFGPGGYTF
NA
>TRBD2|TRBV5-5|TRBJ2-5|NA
CASSLRGGPETQYF
TGTGCCAGCAGCCTCCGGGGGGGCCCTGAGACCCAGTACTTC
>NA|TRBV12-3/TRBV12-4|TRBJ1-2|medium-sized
CASSRDAGGYTF
TGTGCCAGCAGTCGCGACGCGGGCGGCTACACCTTC
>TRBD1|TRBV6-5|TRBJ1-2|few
CASTFGTEYGYTF
TGTGCCAGCACCTTCGGGACAGAGTATGGCTACACCTTC
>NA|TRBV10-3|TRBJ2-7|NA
CAIRRDPYEQYF
TGTGCCATCAGGCGGGACCCTTACGAGCAGTACTTC
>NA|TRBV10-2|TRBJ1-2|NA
CASRSGHDYGYTF
TGCGCCAGCAGGTCAGGCCACGACTATGGCTACACCTTC
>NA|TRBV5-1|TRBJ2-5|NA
CASSLATDQETQYF
TGCGCCAGCAGCTTGGCCACAGATCAAGAGACCCAGTACTTC
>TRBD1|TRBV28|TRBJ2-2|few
CASSLGGLQGGELFF
TGTGCCAGCAGCCTAGGGGGCCTACAGGGCGGGGAGCTGTTTTTT
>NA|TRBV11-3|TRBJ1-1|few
CASSKTAKNTEAFF
TGTGCCAGCAGCAAGACAGCAAAGAACACTGAAGCTTTCTTT
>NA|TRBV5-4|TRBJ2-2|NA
CASSWAGTNTGELFF
TGTGCCAGCAGCTGGGCAGGAACGAACACCGGGGAGCTGTTTTTT
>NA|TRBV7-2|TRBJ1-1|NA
CASSPPGGREAFF
TGTGCCAGCAGTCCACCTGGTGGCAGAGAAGCTTTCTTT
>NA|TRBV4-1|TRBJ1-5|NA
CASSQEVTSYQPQHF
TGCGCCAGCAGCCAAGAAGTCACATCCTATCAGCCCCAGCATTTT
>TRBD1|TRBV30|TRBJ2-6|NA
CASTGGEGANVLTF
TGTGCCTCGACAGGGGGCGAAGGGGCCAACGTCCTGACTTTC
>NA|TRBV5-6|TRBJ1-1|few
CASSFSGRNTEAFF
TGTGCCAGCAGCTTCTCAGGGCGGAACACTGAAGCTTTCTTT
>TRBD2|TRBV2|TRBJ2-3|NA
CASNRRSGGEGTDTQYF
TGTGCCAGCAATCGTAGGAGCGGGGGGGAGGGGACAGATACGCAGTATTTT
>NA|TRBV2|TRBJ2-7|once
CASRQFDSYEQYF
TGTGCCAGCAGACAATTTGACAGCTACGAGCAGTACTTC
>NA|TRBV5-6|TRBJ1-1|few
CASSLIGVGTEAFF
TGTGCCAGCAGCTTGATAGGGGTTGGAACTGAAGCTTTCTTT
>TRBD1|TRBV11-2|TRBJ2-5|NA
CASRQGQETQYF
TGTGCCAGCAGACAGGGGCAAGAGACCCAGTACTTC
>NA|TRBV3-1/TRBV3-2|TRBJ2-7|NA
CASSTSTASTGNEQYF
TGTGCCAGCAGCACCTCGACGGCATCGACCGGGAACGAGCAGTACTTC
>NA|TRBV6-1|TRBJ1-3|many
CASSESLLWGRNTIYF
TGTGCCAGCAGTGAATCCTTATTATGGGGCAGAAACACCATATATTTT
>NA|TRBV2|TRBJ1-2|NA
CASREERAGGYTF
TGTGCCAGCCGAGAAGAGCGGGCAGGAGGCTACACCTTC
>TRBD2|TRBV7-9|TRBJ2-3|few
CASSSRAGGSADTQYF
TGTGCCAGCAGCAGTAGAGCGGGGGGGAGTGCAGATACGCAGTATTTT
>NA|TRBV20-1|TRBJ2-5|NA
CSASVQGETQYF
TGCAGTGCTAGTGTTCAGGGCGAGACCCAGTACTTC
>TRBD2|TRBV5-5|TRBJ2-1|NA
CASSLEGGQVKQFF
TGTGCCAGCAGCTTGGAGGGAGGGCAGGTTAAGCAGTTCTTC
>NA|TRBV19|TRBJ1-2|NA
CASSMQDYYGYTF
TGTGCCAGTAGTATGCAGGATTACTATGGCTACACCTTC
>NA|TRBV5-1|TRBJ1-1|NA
CASSFGQNTEAFF
TGCGCCAGCAGCTTTGGGCAGAACACTGAAGCTTTCTTT
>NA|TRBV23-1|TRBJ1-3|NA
CALEQGPCNTIYF
TGCGCCCTCGAACAGGGCCCTTGTAACACCATATATTTT
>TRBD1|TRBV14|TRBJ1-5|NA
CASSQVGQGAFSQPQHF
TGTGCCAGCAGCCAAGTAGGACAGGGCGCATTTAGTCAGCCCCAGCATTTT
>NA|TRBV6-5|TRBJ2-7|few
CASRHGGEQYF
TGTGCCAGCAGGCATGGCGGAGAGCAGTACTTC
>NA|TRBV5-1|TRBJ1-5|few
CASSLAGGDGQPQHF
TGCGCCAGCAGCTTGGCCGGGGGAGACGGTCAGCCCCAGCATTTT
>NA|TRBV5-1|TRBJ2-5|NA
CASAGGGSHKTQYF
TGCGCCAGCGCCGGTGGCGGTTCCCATAAGACCCAGTACTTC
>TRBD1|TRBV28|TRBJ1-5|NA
CASSPGQGDQPQHF
TGTGCCAGCAGCCCGGGACAGGGGGATCAGCCCCAGCATTTT
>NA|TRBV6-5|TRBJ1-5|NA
CASSYFGGDQPQHF
TGTGCCAGCAGTTACTTCGGAGGCGATCAGCCCCAGCATTTT
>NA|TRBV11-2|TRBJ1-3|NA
CASRYSGNTIYF
TGTGCCAGCAGATATTCTGGAAACACCATATATTTT
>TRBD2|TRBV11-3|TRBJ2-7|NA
CASSVLAASYEQYF
TGTGCCAGCAGCGTCCTAGCGGCCTCCTACGAGCAGTACTTC
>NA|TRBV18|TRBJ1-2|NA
CASSNPYFSYTF
TGTGCCAGCTCAAACCCATACTTTAGCTACACCTTC
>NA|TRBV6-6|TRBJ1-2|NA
CASSYVNRQALGYTF
TGTGCCAGCAGTTACGTTAATAGGCAGGCGTTAGGCTACACCTTC
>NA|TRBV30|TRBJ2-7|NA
CAWSKGRLAYEQYF
TGTGCCTGGAGCAAGGGGCGGCTAGCCTACGAGCAGTACTTC
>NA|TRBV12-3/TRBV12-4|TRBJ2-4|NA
CASSQSKNIQYF
TGTGCCAGCAGCCAGTCGAAAAACATTCAGTACTTC
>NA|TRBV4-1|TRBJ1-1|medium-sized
CASSQDFARPNTEAFF
TGCGCCAGCAGCCAAGATTTCGCCAGGCCGAACACTGAAGCTTTCTTT
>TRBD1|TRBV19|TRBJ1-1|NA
CASSHPPFMLQGETEAFF
TGTGCCAGTAGTCATCCTCCCTTCATGCTGCAGGGGGAAACTGAAGCTTTCTTT
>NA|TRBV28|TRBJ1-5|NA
CATRGSSNQPQHF
TGTGCCACCCGCGGATCGAGCAATCAGCCCCAGCATTTT
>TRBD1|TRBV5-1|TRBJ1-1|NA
CASSPPGQGYTEAFF
TGCGCCAGCAGCCCACCAGGACAGGGGTACACTGAAGCTTTCTTT
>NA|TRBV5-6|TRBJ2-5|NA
CASSSYRVIQETQYF
TGTGCCAGCAGCTCGTACAGGGTTATCCAAGAGACCCAGTACTTC